Listed below are T cell receptor beta chains from one sample, sequenced in a study of patients and donors after allogeneic stem cell transplantation. TCRdb re-derived calls from the RT-PCR reads in MiXCR, one entry per CDR3 protein. The data hold 920,000 or so distinct CDR3 sequences, with roughly 17% observed a single time. The sample taken for sequencing was blood, either unsorted or a sorted T cell fraction (not recorded which). The receptors were gathered from a human donor who was either an allogeneic HSCT recipient or a stem cell or donor lymphocyte infusion donor (not recorded which). It is not recorded whose cells these are; they may come from a transplant donor. Each CDR3 is given with its conserved first and last residue. A D gene is named only where the DNA matches it firmly. Only some rows state a clone size, as once, few, many or a class for expanded clones.

J gene	clone size	V gene	D gene	CDR3 DNA	CDR3 protein
TRBJ1-2	NA	TRBV3-1	NA	TGTGCCAGCAGCCAATTCACAGGGCTTAACTATGGCTACACCTTC	CASSQFTGLNYGYTF
TRBJ2-7	few	TRBV7-2	TRBD2	TGTGCCAGCAGCCAGCTAGCGGGGGTAGACTACGAGCAGTACTTC	CASSQLAGVDYEQYF
TRBJ2-5	few	TRBV20-1	NA	TGCAGTGCTGGGAAACAGGGTCGAGAGACCCAGTACTTC	CSAGKQGRETQYF
TRBJ1-1	few	TRBV7-8	NA	TGTGCCAGCAGCCGCTCGGGGCTCGCGAAGGCTGAAGCTTTCTTT	CASSRSGLAKAEAFF
TRBJ2-1	NA	TRBV12-3/TRBV12-4	NA	TGTGCCAGCAGTTTAGCTCAGGTAGGAAATGAGCAGTTCTTC	CASSLAQVGNEQFF
TRBJ2-1	few	TRBV6-1	TRBD2	TGTGCCAGCAGTGTCTCCAGCGGGGGGGCCGGTGAGCAGTTCTTC	CASSVSSGGAGEQFF
TRBJ1-2	few	TRBV5-1	TRBD1	TGCGCCAGCAGCTTATCTTCCGGGACAGGGGACGGCTACACCTTC	CASSLSSGTGDGYTF
TRBJ2-7	few	TRBV5-1	TRBD1	TGCGCCAGCAGCTTGGAACAGGGGGGATCCGAGCAGTACTTC	CASSLEQGGSEQYF
TRBJ2-1	NA	TRBV4-3	TRBD2	TGCGCCAGCAGCCAAGACAGGAGACTAGCGGGTCACAATGAGCAGTTCTTC	CASSQDRRLAGHNEQFF
TRBJ2-7	few	TRBV11-1	NA	TGTGCCAGCAGCTTTCCGGGCTTCGAGCAGTACTTC	CASSFPGFEQYF
TRBJ1-1	NA	TRBV18	NA	TGTGCCAGCTCTATTGAGGGTCCCCGGGCTTTCTTT	CASSIEGPRAFF
TRBJ1-2	few	TRBV20-1	NA	TGCAGTGCTAGAATTCAGGGCAACTATGGCTACACCTTC	CSARIQGNYGYTF
TRBJ1-1	few	TRBV5-5	NA	TGTGCCAGCAGCTTGGTTCAAGGAAATGACCGGCGAGCTTTCTTT	CASSLVQGNDRRAFF
TRBJ2-7	NA	TRBV6-6	NA	TGTGCCAGCAGTAAGTACGAGCAGTACTTC	CASSKYEQYF
TRBJ2-3	few	TRBV5-1	TRBD2	TGCGCCAGCAGCACCGGGGCTAGCGGGAGAGAGACAGATACGCAGTATTTT	CASSTGASGRETDTQYF
TRBJ2-7	NA	TRBV5-1	TRBD1	TGCGCCAGCAGCCCGAGGACAGGGGGAGGAGAGCAGTACTTC	CASSPRTGGGEQYF
TRBJ1-1	few	TRBV6-5	TRBD1	TGTGCCAGCAGTTACCAGGGGGGGAGCACTGAAGCTTTCTTT	CASSYQGGSTEAFF
TRBJ2-1	NA	TRBV20-1	NA	TGCAGTGCTCTAAGTGAGGCTAGCGTCAATGAGCAGTTCTTC	CSALSEASVNEQFF
TRBJ2-1	many	TRBV3-1	NA	TGTGCCAGCAGCCAAGGGGGCGAAAGGTCTGAGCAGTTCTTC	CASSQGGERSEQFF